This entry lists 26 T cell receptor beta chains sequenced from one sample in a study of cytomegalovirus exposure and HLA in healthy donors. Use of 60 Vbeta and 13 Jbeta primers characterized the PCR. TCRdb keeps only in-frame clones here, not all; method: immunoSEQ multiplex PCR. The data contain over 85,000 clones, approximately 7.6% of them singletons. The sequencing input was PBMCs. Receptor source: a man in his fifties in good health and CMV-seronegative.

This clone was seen a handful of times. The chain recombines TRBV7-8 with TRBJ1-1; D possibly corresponds to TRBD1 (6 bases). V lost 1 base and J lost 3, with 9 bases in between. Germline V gene sequence: CDR1 SGHVS, CDR2 FQNEAQ. The CDR3 has 14 residues. The CDR3 region is CASSLVQGDTEAFF. The CDR3 coding sequence is TGTGCCAGCAGCTTAGTACAGGGAGACACTGAAGCTTTCTTT.

This chain joins TRBV28 and TRBJ1-2; the D gene is possibly TRBD1 (5 bases). Trimming stripped 1 base from V and 1 base from J, with 7 bases between. The length of the CDR3 is 14 residues. Germline-derived CDR1 and CDR2 are MDHEN and SYDVKM. The DNA of the CDR3 is TGTGCCAGCAGTTTATTCGGGGGTAACTATGGCTACACCTTC. This translates into CASSLFGGNYGYTF.

The rearrangement uses TRBV7-2 and TRBJ1-1, with D hard to call. V lost 3 bases to trimming and J lost 2 bases, with 10 bases between them. The length of the CDR3 is 14 residues. Germline V gene data show CDR1 as SGHTA and CDR2 as FQGNSA. CDR3 in amino acids: CASSFTQVNTEAFF. CDR3 DNA: TGTGCCAGCAGCTTCACTCAGGTAAACACTGAAGCTTTCTTT.

This clone was seen more than once but under ten times. The chain combines TRBV5-4 with TRBJ2-7, with TRBD1 matching over 8 bases. The CDR3 runs to 14 residues. The J segment lost 4 bases and the V segment lost 9 bases, leaving 12 bases of the junction unmatched. Germline lookup yields CDR1 SGHNT and CDR2 YYREEE (reference sequence). In DNA form, the CDR3 reads TGTGCCATTTCGCACTCAGGGGGCGGGTACGAGCAGTACTTC. Amino acid sequence: CAISHSGGGYEQYF.

V usage is TRBV30 and J usage is TRBJ2-7, with 12 bases fitting TRBD2. V shed 4 bases, J shed 5 bases, and the junction held 6 bases outside the gene matches. The CDR3 runs 14 residues. The germline CDR1 and CDR2 sequences are GTSNPN and SVGIG (reference sequence). CDR3 bases: TGTGCCTGGACAGGACTAGCGGGAACGCACGAGCAGTACTTC. Translated: CAWTGLAGTHEQYF. Together with reference TRBV30 and TRBJ2-7, the CDR3 gives the full variable domain: SQTIHQWPATLVQPVGSPLSLECTVEGTSNPNLYWYRQAAGRGLQLLFYSVGIGQISSEVPQNLSASRPQDRQFILSSKKLLLSDSGFYLCAWTGLAGTHEQYFGPGTRLTVT.

This clone turned up a few times. The V and J genes are TRBV6-5 and TRBJ1-2, with 9 nucleotides matching TRBD1. V trimming: 4 bases; J trimming: 7 bases; junction bases outside the gene matches: 7. The CDR3 is made up of 14 amino acids. CDR1 is MNHEY and CDR2 is SVGAGI in the germline V gene. In nucleotides, the CDR3 is TGTGCCAGCAGTTCCCCGGGACAGGGATTTGGCTACACCTTC. It specifies CASSSPGQGFGYTF.

This chain uses TRBV19 with TRBJ1-1; 7 bases align to TRBD1. Germline CDR1 is LNHDA and CDR2 is SQIVND (reference sequence). The CDR3 extends over 16 amino acids. V lost 3 bases and J lost 3; bases outside the gene matches: 10. The CDR3 DNA follows: TGTGCCAGTAGTATCTACAGGGGTTTGATAGACACTGAAGCTTTCTTT. It translates to CASSIYRGLIDTEAFF. Combining the CDR3 with reference TRBV19 and TRBJ1-1 gives the whole variable domain DGGITQSPKYLFRKEGQNVTLSCEQNLNHDAMYWYRQDPGQGLRLIYYSQIVNDFQKGDIAEGYSVSREKKESFPLTVTSAQKNPTAFYLCASSIYRGLIDTEAFFGQGTRLTVV.

The gene calls are TRBV11-1 and TRBJ1-1; D is possibly TRBD1 (5 bases). CDR1 is SGHAT, CDR2 FQDESV, per germline (reference sequence). The CDR3 runs to 13 residues. V lost 5 bases and J 2 bases, leaving 9 bases between the germline ends. The CDR3 region is CASSPGGNTEAFF. Here the CDR3 DNA reads TGTGCCAGCAGCCCGGGGGGAAACACTGAAGCTTTCTTT.

The V gene is TRBV28, the J gene TRBJ1-3; no firm D call. The CDR3 sequence is 13 residues long. V was shortened by 7 bases and J by 0 bases, with 7 bases between the two germline ends. Germline-derived CDR1 and CDR2 are MDHEN and SYDVKM. CDR3 amino acids: CASTESSGNTIYF. DNA of the CDR3: TGTGCCAGCACGGAGAGCTCTGGAAACACCATATATTTT.

This clone was observed a handful of times. This rearrangement joins TRBV7-9 to TRBJ2-7; D remains ambiguous. CDR3 size: 14 residues. V was pared by 1 base and J by 0 bases, with 7 bases between. Germline V gene sequence: CDR1 SEHNR, CDR2 FQNEAQ (reference sequence). The CDR3 bases are TGTGCCAGCAGCTTAGAGGCGGACTCCTACGAGCAGTACTTC. Residues: CASSLEADSYEQYF.

The chain has TRBV11-2 and TRBJ2-6, with D possibly TRBD1 on 5 matching bases. This CDR3 contains 16 residues. The V end lost 5 bases, the J end lost 1 base, and 12 bases lay between the germline ends. Germline assignment: CDR1 SGHAT and CDR2 FQNNGV. This CDR3 is CASSPDNFSGANVLTF. DNA for the CDR3: TGTGCCAGCAGCCCGGACAATTTTTCTGGGGCCAACGTCCTGACTTTC.

This clone has only a few counts. The chain employs TRBV5-4 and TRBJ2-5, with 9 bases identical to TRBD1. With V trimmed by 4 bases and J by 5 bases, 6 bases remained unmatched. The length of the CDR3 is 14 residues. Per the germline V gene, CDR1 is SGHNT and CDR2 is YYREEE (reference sequence). CDR3 in DNA: TGTGCCAGCAGCCAACAGGGGGCAGGGGAGACCCAGTACTTC. This translates into CASSQQGAGETQYF.

V usage is TRBV27 and J usage is TRBJ2-1; 11 bases are a match to TRBD2. V shed 3 bases, J shed 8 bases, and the junction held 15 bases outside the gene matches. The CDR3 contains 18 residues. Germline V lookup: CDR1 MNHEY, CDR2 SMNVEV (reference sequence). The CDR3 spells CASSLRLGLAGGKDEQFF. CDR3 bases: TGTGCCAGCAGTTTGCGTTTAGGGCTAGCGGGAGGTAAAGATGAGCAGTTCTTC.

This clone was detected only a few times. The gene calls are TRBV6-1 and TRBJ1-2; 11 positions match TRBD1. From germline, CDR1 is MNHNS and CDR2 SASEGT. The CDR3 runs 15 residues. V was pared by 7 bases and J by 4 bases, with 8 bases of the junction left unmatched. The CDR3 sequence is CASTPGQGEGYGYTF. The CDR3 DNA reads TGTGCCAGCACCCCGGGACAGGGGGAAGGCTATGGCTACACCTTC.

This chain connects TRBV9 to TRBJ1-1; D not resolved. V lost 4 bases and J lost 0, with 7 bases in between. The CDR3 totals 13 residues. CDR1 and CDR2 from the germline V gene are SGDLS and YYNGEE. CDR3 loop: CASSPRVNTEAFF. In DNA, the CDR3 is TGTGCCAGCAGCCCACGGGTGAACACTGAAGCTTTCTTT. Together with reference TRBV9 and TRBJ1-1, the CDR3 gives the full variable domain: DSGVTQTPKHLITATGQRVTLRCSPRSGDLSVYWYQQSLDQGLQFLIQYYNGEERAKGNILERFSAQQFPDLHSELNLSSLELGDSALYFCASSPRVNTEAFFGQGTRLTVV.

This clone was seen a handful of times. The chain is built from TRBV27 and TRBJ2-3; 9 bases map to TRBD2. This CDR3 is 14 amino acids long. CDR1 is MNHEY, CDR2 SMNVEV, per germline (reference sequence). J gave up 4 bases and V 5 bases, and 4 bases lay outside the gene matches. This CDR3 is CASSGLATPDTQYF. In nucleotides, the CDR3 is TGTGCCAGCAGTGGACTAGCGACGCCAGATACGCAGTATTTT.

In its sample, this clone was seen a few times. The CDR3 reads CASSFARQSTLGEKLFF. The DNA of the CDR3 is TGTGCCAGCAGCTTTGCAAGACAGTCGACCCTGGGTGAAAAACTGTTTTTT. This rearrangement joins TRBV7-2 to TRBJ1-4, with D tentatively TRBD1 (5 bases). Deletions cut 3 bases from V and 7 bases from J, with 21 bases between. Looked up from germline, CDR1 is SGHTA and CDR2 is FQGNSA. The CDR3 extends over 17 amino acids.

The chain combines TRBV7-9 with TRBJ2-3, with TRBD1 as a possible D gene (8 bases). The germline CDR1 and CDR2 sequences are SEHNR and FQNEAQ (reference sequence). This CDR3 has 18 amino acids. V dropped 5 bases and J dropped 0 bases, with 21 bases sitting between them. The CDR3 region is CASSKRDRSFSSTDTQYF. Here the CDR3 DNA reads TGTGCCAGCAGCAAGCGGGACAGGAGTTTCTCTAGCACAGATACGCAGTATTTT.

V usage is TRBV30 and J usage is TRBJ2-1; 13 nucleotides agree with TRBD2. V dropped 8 bases and J dropped 7; count of bases not matched to a gene: 5. The CDR3 covers 13 residues. Germline-derived CDR1 and CDR2 are GTSNPN and SVGIG (reference sequence). CDR3 region: CAGGTSGINEQFF. CDR3 DNA: TGTGCCGGGGGGACTAGCGGGATAAATGAGCAGTTCTTC.

This rearrangement joins TRBV6-1 to TRBJ1-5; 7 bases are a match to TRBD1. Per the germline V gene, CDR1 is MNHNS and CDR2 is SASEGT. The CDR3 sequence is 14 residues long. After removal of 10 bases from V and 3 bases from J, the junction contained 9 bases not matched to a gene. CDR3 sequence (DNA): TGTGCCACCAAAAAACAGGGGAACAATCAGCCCCAGCATTTT. It translates to CATKKQGNNQPQHF.

CDR3 nucleotide sequence: TGTGCCAGCAGCTTAGGACAGGGGTCCCTTTTTAGCACAGATACGCAGTATTTT. This sequence encodes CASSLGQGSLFSTDTQYF. This rearrangement joins TRBV13 to TRBJ2-3; 7 nucleotides line up with TRBD1. CDR1 PRHDT and CDR2 FYEKMQ come from the germline V gene (reference sequence). CDR3 length equals 18 residues. V was clipped by 0 bases and J by 0 bases; unmatched bases: 9. The full variable domain, in which reference TRBV13 and TRBJ2-3 provide the parts outside the CDR3, is AAGVIQSPRHLIKEKRETATLKCYPIPRHDTVYWYQQGPGQDPQFLISFYEKMQSDKGSIPDRFSAQQFSDYHSELNMSSLELGDSALYFCASSLGQGSLFSTDTQYFGPGTRLTVL.

The sample holds a few counts of this clone. This rearrangement joins TRBV19 to TRBJ2-2; 11 positions match TRBD2. Trimming cost V 5 bases and J 4 bases; bases outside gene matches: 12. CDR3 length: 18 amino acids. Germline loops: CDR1 LNHDA, CDR2 SQIVND (reference sequence). CDR3 in DNA: TGTGCCAGTAGTTTAAAGCCGGCTAGCGGGGGGTTCACCGGGGAGCTGTTTTTT. It yields the protein CASSLKPASGGFTGELFF.

The CDR3 spells CASSFSTTNNEQFF. DNA for the CDR3: TGCGCCAGCAGCTTTTCGACTACCAACAATGAGCAGTTCTTC. The genes are TRBV5-1 and TRBJ2-1, with TRBD2 as a possible D gene (5 bases). V lost 2 bases to trimming and J lost 5 bases, with 11 bases between them. The CDR3 has 14 residues. CDR1 and CDR2 (germline): SGHRS, YFSETQ.

The J gene is TRBJ2-1, the V gene TRBV7-2; the match to TRBD2 covers 10 bases. The V and J ends lost 1 base and 9 bases, in that order; junction bases with no gene match: 9. The CDR3 covers 16 residues. Germline assignment: CDR1 SGHTA and CDR2 FQGNSA. CDR3 loop: CASSLEGSGRSSEQFF. CDR3 in DNA: TGTGCCAGCAGCTTAGAAGGTAGCGGGAGGTCGAGTGAGCAGTTCTTC.

CDR3 sequence: CASRAGTYQPQHF. The DNA for the CDR3 is TGTGCCAGCAGAGCAGGGACATATCAGCCCCAGCATTTT. The chain has TRBV2 and TRBJ1-5; a possible D gene is TRBD1 (6 bases). The germline V and J ends were trimmed by 6 bases and 5 bases, with 11 bases remaining between them. This CDR3 comprises 13 residues. Germline CDR1 is SNHLY and CDR2 is FYNNEI.

The V gene is TRBV19, the J gene TRBJ2-7; tentative D call: TRBD1 (5 bases). Germline CDR1 reads LNHDA; CDR2 reads SQIVND (reference sequence). Between the trimmed V and J ends, which lost 4 bases and 2 bases, there was a span of 18 bases. The CDR3 is 16 residues long. CDR3: CASSTLDSGNAYEQYF. The CDR3 coding sequence is TGTGCCAGTAGTACCCTAGACAGTGGGAATGCCTACGAGCAGTACTTC. Complete variable domain (other parts from reference TRBV19 and TRBJ2-7): DGGITQSPKYLFRKEGQNVTLSCEQNLNHDAMYWYRQDPGQGLRLIYYSQIVNDFQKGDIAEGYSVSREKKESFPLTVTSAQKNPTAFYLCASSTLDSGNAYEQYFGPGTRLTVT.